The 7 T cell receptor beta chains below come from one sample, sequenced in a study of long-term antiretroviral therapy in people with HIV. Version v3.0 of the immunoSEQ assay was performed at survey level. The method was immunoSEQ multiplex PCR; TCRdb's version includes in-frame clones alone and lacks a portion of them. The sample shows 35,000 to 40,000 clones, about 94% of them seen only once. The sequenced sample was unsorted PBMCs, obtained 4.1 years after starting antiretroviral therapy. Receptors originate from a woman between 50 and 59 years old with HIV.

The chain couples TRBV5-1 to TRBJ2-1; 13 bases are a match to TRBD2. J was trimmed by 9 bases and V by 2 bases; bases with no gene match: 5. The CDR3 extends over 15 amino acids. Per germline, CDR1 SGHRS and CDR2 YFSETQ. CDR3 loop: CASSLTSGGEGEQFF. The CDR3 DNA reads TGCGCCAGCAGCTTAACTAGCGGGGGGGAGGGTGAGCAGTTCTTC. Supplemented by reference TRBV5-1 and TRBJ2-1, the full variable domain reads KAGVTQTPRYLIKTRGQQVTLSCSPISGHRSVSWYQQTPGQGLQFLFEYFSETQRNKGNFPGRFSGRQFSNSRSEMNVSTLELGDSALYLCASSLTSGGEGEQFFGPGTRLTVL.

The chain uses TRBV10-3 and TRBJ1-5, with no clear D. Trimming cost V 0 bases and J 7 bases, with 7 bases left between them. CDR1 ENHRY and CDR2 SYGVKD come from the germline V gene. The CDR3 spans 13 residues. CDR3 coding DNA: TGTGCCATCAGTGAGTCCGGCGGGCAGCCCCAGCATTTT. It encodes CAISESGGQPQHF.

J is TRBJ2-7 and V is TRBV5-4; TRBD1 agrees at 7 bases. Germline V gives CDR1 SGHNT, CDR2 YYREEE (reference sequence). The CDR3 has 15 amino acids. The V segment lost 7 bases and the J segment 4 bases; nucleotides outside the gene matches: 14. As DNA, the CDR3 is TGTGCCAGCGGCCAATCGGACAGGTCCTTTTACGAGCAGTACTTC. Protein: CASGQSDRSFYEQYF.

The CDR3, as DNA: TGTGCCAGCAGCTCCCCAAGCGGGGGGGACACCGGGGAGCTGTTTTTT. It is translated as CASSSPSGGDTGELFF. The chain has TRBV13 and TRBJ2-2; the match to TRBD2 covers 10 bases. V was clipped by 4 bases and J by 3 bases; unmatched bases: 5. From germline, CDR1 is PRHDT and CDR2 FYEKMQ (reference sequence). This CDR3 contains 16 residues.

The chain uses TRBV14 and TRBJ2-7; maybe TRBD1 (6 bases). V was pared by 5 bases and J by 0 bases, with 11 bases between. The CDR3 runs to 14 residues. From germline, CDR1 is SGHDN and CDR2 FVKESK. CDR3 bases: TGTGCCAGCAGCACCGACAGGAACTCCTACGAGCAGTACTTC. This encodes CASSTDRNSYEQYF.

The gene calls are TRBV4-3 and TRBJ2-5; 10 bases map to TRBD1. V lost 4 bases and J lost 4; bases outside the gene matches: 3. The CDR3 runs to 14 residues. Germline V gene data show CDR1 as LGHNA and CDR2 as YSLEER. The CDR3 DNA reads TGCGCCAGCAGCCCGGGGACAGGGGCAGAGACCCAGTACTTC. Amino acids: CASSPGTGAETQYF.

The chain is built from TRBV5-6 and TRBJ2-6; D unresolved. Trimming shortened V by 0 bases and J by 2 bases, and 9 bases separated the two germline ends. CDR1 SGHDT and CDR2 YYEEEE come from the germline V gene. This CDR3 comprises 16 residues. CDR3 in amino acids: CASSLVSETGANVLTF. CDR3 DNA: TGTGCCAGCAGCTTGGTGTCGGAGACTGGGGCCAACGTCCTGACTTTC. The full variable domain, rest sourced from reference TRBV5-6 and TRBJ2-6, is DAGVTQSPTHLIKTRGQQVTLRCSPKSGHDTVSWYQQALGQGPQFIFQYYEEEERQRGNFPDRFSGHQFPNYSSELNVNALLLGDSALYLCASSLVSETGANVLTFGAGSRLTVL.